The clone carrying this T cell receptor (beta chain) was counted a single time. The data belong to a study of blood T cell repertoires in COVID-19. Whole-study context: There were acute and convalescent COVID-19 samples, and they came from the United States, Italy and Spain.

The CDR3 covers 14 residues. Trimming removed 2 bases from V and 8 bases from J; junction bases left unmatched: 3. Germline V gives CDR1 GTSNPN, CDR2 SVGIG (reference sequence). In terms of age and location, participants ranged from roughly 18 to 95 years and lived in under 30 US areas. Profiled with immunoSEQ multiplex PCR; TCRdb holds only in-frame clones, not every one. Of around 300,000 clones in the sample, approximately 91% were seen once. The clonotype comes from a woman aged 40 to 49 who had recovered from COVID-19. Sequenced: PBMCs or T cells enriched from blood (not recorded which). The V gene is TRBV30, the J gene TRBJ1-6; 10 nucleotides align to TRBD1. The CDR3 sequence: CAWSSGTGDSPLHF. DNA of the CDR3: TGTGCCTGGAGTTCCGGGACAGGGGATTCACCCCTCCACTTT. The full variable domain, with the rest looked up from reference TRBV30 and TRBJ1-6, is SQTIHQWPATLVQPVGSPLSLECTVEGTSNPNLYWYRQAAGRGLQLLFYSVGIGQISSEVPQNLSASRPQDRQFILSSKKLLLSDSGFYLCAWSSGTGDSPLHFGNGTRLTVT.